The 30 T cell receptor beta chains in this list originate from one sample, sequenced in a study of T cells in localized non-small cell lung cancer. Using immunoSEQ multiplex PCR, the repertoire was profiled, and TCRdb retains in-frame clones only, with some absent. This table holds over 900 clones, 31% found once. Source: normal lung tissue next to the tumor, taken before any cancer treatment. The receptors shown here come from a male donor at least 60 years old with stage II lung adenocarcinoma.

This sequence joins TRBV18 and TRBJ2-7; maybe TRBD2 (6 bases). Germline V lookup: CDR1 KGHSH, CDR2 LQKENI. The CDR3 sequence is 14 residues long. The ends were cut back, 5 bases at V and 0 bases at J, with 11 bases in the middle. The CDR3 nucleotides are TGTGCCAGCTCAACTCAGCGGGCCTCCTACGAGCAGTACTTC. Amino acids: CASSTQRASYEQYF.

This chain joins TRBV2 and TRBJ2-7; no firm D call. Germline CDR1 SNHLY, CDR2 FYNNEI. Trimming removed 1 base from V and 2 bases from J, with 6 bases in between. CDR3 length: 13 amino acids. DNA of the CDR3: TGTGCCAGCAGTGAAGGCCCGGCCTACGAGCAGTACTTC. As protein: CASSEGPAYEQYF. Complete variable domain (other parts from reference TRBV2 and TRBJ2-7): EPEVTQTPSHQVTQMGQEVILRCVPISNHLYFYWYRQILGQKVEFLVSFYNNEISEKSEIFDDQFSVERPDGSNFTLKIRSTKLEDSAMYFCASSEGPAYEQYFGPGTRLTVT.

This rearrangement joins TRBV19 to TRBJ2-2; D is possibly TRBD1 (5 bases). V gave up 7 bases and J gave up 6 bases, with 24 bases separating them. In germline, CDR1 is LNHDA, CDR2 SQIVND (reference sequence). The CDR3 sequence is 17 residues long. CDR3 loop: CASTLAGIGGVAGELFF. The CDR3 DNA sequence: TGTGCCAGTACTCTGGCAGGGATTGGCGGAGTCGCCGGGGAGCTGTTTTTT.

The sample holds a few counts of this clone. The chain employs TRBV6-8 and TRBJ1-1; a possible D gene is TRBD1 (6 bases). Germline CDR1 is MNHGY and CDR2 is SAAAGT. V was cut by 6 bases and J by 4 bases, with 9 bases left in between. The CDR3 has 12 amino acids. CDR3 DNA sequence: TGTGCCAGCAGACAGGGTCCCACTGAAGCTTTCTTT. Its translation: CASRQGPTEAFF.

This clone was detected a few times. The chain couples TRBV2 to TRBJ1-5, with D maybe TRBD1 (5 bases). The CDR3 consists of 14 residues. Germline V lookup: CDR1 SNHLY, CDR2 FYNNEI. Trimming removed 4 bases at V and 4 bases at J, with 11 bases between. The CDR3 DNA reads TGTGCCAGCAGTGCCGGGACTCGGAATCAGCCCCAGCATTTT. It codes for CASSAGTRNQPQHF.

This clone was seen a handful of times. CDR3 DNA sequence: TGTGCCAGCAGTTACTCGGGGACGGTGAACACTGAAGCTTTCTTT. Residues: CASSYSGTVNTEAFF. The rearrangement joins TRBV6-8 to TRBJ1-1, with a possible D match to TRBD1 (5 bases). Trimming took off 0 bases at V and 0 bases at J, with 8 bases between the two ends. CDR1 and CDR2 from the germline V gene are MNHGY and SAAAGT. This CDR3 comprises 15 residues.

The V gene is TRBV12-5, the J gene TRBJ2-7; 8 nucleotides line up with TRBD1. Germline V gene sequence: CDR1 LGHNT, CDR2 FRNRAP. The CDR3 is 12 residues long. V shed 6 bases, J shed 3 bases, and the junction held 1 base outside the gene matches. CDR3 sequence: CASGDRVYEQYF. The DNA for the CDR3 is TGTGCTAGTGGGGACAGGGTCTACGAGCAGTACTTC.

This chain links TRBV5-1 with TRBJ2-2; 7 nucleotides match TRBD2. Germline V lookup: CDR1 SGHRS, CDR2 YFSETQ. The trim removed 3 bases at V and 7 bases at J, leaving 9 bases unmatched. The CDR3 consists of 15 residues. CDR3 sequence (DNA): TGCGCCAGCAGCTGGGAACTAGCGCCAGGCGGGGAGCTGTTTTTT. Its translation: CASSWELAPGGELFF.

The rearrangement joins TRBV19 to TRBJ1-5, with unresolved D. Germline assignment: CDR1 LNHDA and CDR2 SQIVND (reference sequence). The CDR3 spans 14 residues. Trimming cost V 3 bases and J 3 bases, with 9 bases left between them. Here the CDR3 reads CASSIDLLNQPQHF. The CDR3 DNA is TGTGCCAGTAGTATCGACCTACTCAATCAGCCCCAGCATTTT.

In its sample, this clone was seen a few times. This chain uses TRBV23-1 with TRBJ1-2; D is unresolved. TRBV23-1 belongs to the ORF category, with a function that is uncertain. Between the trimmed V and J ends, which lost 6 bases and 4 bases, there was a span of 12 bases. CDR3 size: 13 residues. The CDR3 reads CASSLEAIYGYTF. The CDR3 DNA sequence: TGCGCCAGCAGCTTGGAGGCGATCTATGGCTACACCTTC.

The chain couples TRBV6-8 to TRBJ1-1, with no clear D. The V end lost 5 bases, the J end lost 4 bases, and 11 bases lay between the germline ends. Germline V CDR1 and CDR2: MNHGY, SAAAGT. The CDR3 length is 13 residues. The CDR3 bases are TGTGCCAGCAGTGATAGTTTATCCACTGAAGCTTTCTTT. This sequence encodes CASSDSLSTEAFF.

In its sample, this clone was seen a few times. The rearrangement uses TRBV11-3 and TRBJ2-2; D is unresolved. Trimming left V 3 bases short and J 3 bases short, with 11 bases between. Germline V gives CDR1 SGHNT, CDR2 YENEEA. This CDR3 region has 15 residues. CDR3 sequence: CASSLAAGDTGELFF. For the CDR3, the DNA is TGTGCCAGCAGCTTGGCCGCTGGGGACACCGGGGAGCTGTTTTTT.

This clone was seen a handful of times. The chain carries TRBV19 and TRBJ2-4, with TRBD1 matching over 7 bases. Germline assignment: CDR1 LNHDA and CDR2 SQIVND (reference sequence). V shed 5 bases, J shed 8 bases, and the junction held 9 bases outside the gene matches. This CDR3 is 14 amino acids long. The CDR3 here is CASSQTGPKDIQYF. CDR3 coding DNA: TGTGCCAGTAGTCAGACAGGGCCTAAGGACATTCAGTACTTC.

This clone was counted a few times. The gene calls are TRBV30 and TRBJ1-3; a possible D gene is TRBD1 (5 bases). V lost 0 bases to trimming and J lost 9 bases, with 15 bases between them. The CDR3 consists of 14 residues. Germline V CDR1 and CDR2: GTSNPN, SVGIG (reference sequence). CDR3 DNA: TGTGCCTGGAGTGTGGACACTCGTGGTACCACCATATATTTT. It specifies CAWSVDTRGTTIYF.

This chain links TRBV18 with TRBJ2-1, with 7 bases aligning to TRBD2. Per germline, CDR1 KGHSH and CDR2 LQKENI. V dropped 5 bases and J dropped 3; count of bases not matched to a gene: 13. The CDR3 is 17 residues long. CDR3: CASSTRGREADYNEQFF. DNA for the CDR3: TGTGCCAGCTCAACCCGGGGGAGGGAGGCGGACTACAATGAGCAGTTCTTC. Variable domain in full (rest from reference TRBV18 and TRBJ2-1): NAGVMQNPRHLVRRRGQEARLRCSPMKGHSHVYWYRQLPEEGLKFMVYLQKENIIDESGMPKERFSAEFPKEGPSILRIQQVVRGDSAAYFCASSTRGREADYNEQFFGPGTRLTVL.

This clone was counted a few times. The CDR3 here is CASSFLSGTDTQYF. CDR3 nucleotides: TGTGCCAGCAGTTTCCTGAGCGGCACAGATACGCAGTATTTT. The J gene is TRBJ2-3, the V gene TRBV28, with D hard to call. Germline V gives CDR1 MDHEN, CDR2 SYDVKM. V was pared by 3 bases and J by 1 base, with 8 bases between. CDR3 length: 14 residues.

Judged by abundance, this clone is medium-sized. V and J are TRBV11-3 and TRBJ2-1; 10 bases agree with TRBD2. V lost 2 bases, J lost 7 bases, and 8 bases stayed unmatched. This CDR3 is built from 16 residues. CDR1 and CDR2 from the germline V gene are SGHNT and YENEEA. The CDR3 loop reads CASSLPGLAEVNEQFF. In DNA form, the CDR3 reads TGTGCCAGCAGCTTACCCGGACTAGCGGAGGTAAATGAGCAGTTCTTC.

The V gene is TRBV14, the J gene TRBJ2-7; 13 bases agree with TRBD2. J gave up 7 bases and V 7 bases, and 4 bases lay outside the gene matches. CDR3 size: 13 residues. Germline V CDR1 and CDR2: SGHDN, FVKESK. The CDR3 coding sequence is TGTGCCAGCATCGCGACTAGCGGGGGGGAGCAGTACTTC. This sequence encodes CASIATSGGEQYF.

This clone turned up a few times. This chain links TRBV11-3 with TRBJ2-3; D gene uncertain. The CDR3 totals 14 residues. V lost 2 bases to trimming and J lost 7 bases, with 13 bases between them. Germline V CDR1 and CDR2: SGHNT, YENEEA. Here the CDR3 DNA reads TGTGCCAGCAGCTTAAGAGGATATGAGTATACGCAGTATTTT. Protein sequence: CASSLRGYEYTQYF. Drawing the rest from reference TRBV11-3 and TRBJ2-3, the complete variable domain is EAGVVQSPRYKIIEKKQPVAFWCNPISGHNTLYWYLQNLGQGPELLIRYENEEAVDDSQLPKDRFSAERLKGVDSTLKIQPAELGDSAVYLCASSLRGYEYTQYFGPGTRLTVL.

The sample holds a few counts of this clone. The V call is TRBV30, the J call TRBJ2-3; D uncertain. Germline V lookup: CDR1 GTSNPN, CDR2 SVGIG (reference sequence). The CDR3 runs 16 residues. The V and J ends lost 0 bases and 2 bases respectively, with 15 bases between them. CDR3 region: CAWSVGGNPLTDTQYF. For the CDR3, the DNA is TGTGCCTGGAGTGTAGGTGGGAACCCCCTCACAGATACGCAGTATTTT.

This clone was counted a few times. The CDR3: CASSLQPGPDYEQYF. CDR3 DNA sequence: TGTGCCAGCAGCTTGCAGCCGGGCCCTGACTACGAGCAGTACTTC. V usage is TRBV11-3 and J usage is TRBJ2-7; no clear D gene. Germline V lookup: CDR1 SGHNT, CDR2 YENEEA. The CDR3 covers 15 residues. V lost 3 bases and J lost 3, with 15 bases in between. Full variable domain (missing parts from reference TRBV11-3 and TRBJ2-7): EAGVVQSPRYKIIEKKQPVAFWCNPISGHNTLYWYLQNLGQGPELLIRYENEEAVDDSQLPKDRFSAERLKGVDSTLKIQPAELGDSAVYLCASSLQPGPDYEQYFGPGTRLTVT.

The chain recombines TRBV9 with TRBJ1-2; D is undetermined. The CDR3 has 13 amino acids. From germline, CDR1 is SGDLS and CDR2 YYNGEE. V was clipped by 5 bases and J by 8 bases, with 16 bases between them. The CDR3 spells CASSVGPRDGYTF. The CDR3 DNA reads TGTGCCAGCAGTGTTGGTCCCAGAGACGGCTACACCTTC.

J is TRBJ2-7 and V is TRBV28; D is unclear. V gave up 1 base and J gave up 5 bases, with 9 bases separating them. The CDR3 is 13 amino acids. Germline V gives CDR1 MDHEN, CDR2 SYDVKM. This CDR3 is CASSLSAINEQYF. For the CDR3, the DNA is TGTGCCAGCAGTTTATCGGCAATCAACGAGCAGTACTTC.

The chain recombines TRBV18 with TRBJ1-5, with 8 bases aligning to TRBD1. V was pared by 1 base and J by 7 bases, with 9 bases of the junction left unmatched. Looked up from germline, CDR1 is KGHSH and CDR2 is LQKENI. The CDR3 contains 16 residues. In nucleotides, the CDR3 is TGTGCCAGCTCACCACGGACAGGGTATGACGGCCAGCCCCAGCATTTT. Translation gives CASSPRTGYDGQPQHF. Using reference TRBV18 and TRBJ1-5 for the parts outside the CDR3, the full variable domain is NAGVMQNPRHLVRRRGQEARLRCSPMKGHSHVYWYRQLPEEGLKFMVYLQKENIIDESGMPKERFSAEFPKEGPSILRIQQVVRGDSAAYFCASSPRTGYDGQPQHFGDGTRLSIL.

The V and J genes are TRBV25-1 and TRBJ1-2; D is unresolved. The CDR3 has 13 amino acids. V was pared by 8 bases and J by 8 bases, with 18 bases between. CDR1 and CDR2 from the germline V gene are MGHDK and SYGVNS. The CDR3 nucleotides are TGTGCCAGCCCCCACGGTCGGCAGTACGGCTACACCTTC. Translation gives CASPHGRQYGYTF.

This clone came up a few times. The V call is TRBV7-5, the J call TRBJ1-3. TRBV7-5 is a known pseudogene. This CDR3 comprises 15 residues. CDR3 sequence (DNA): TGTGCCAGCAGCTTAGATGGAGCCACTGGAAACACCATATATTTT. It specifies CASSLDGATGNTIYF.

V usage is TRBV18 and J usage is TRBJ1-1; D remains unclear. The CDR3 consists of 14 residues. Deletions cut 6 bases from V and 0 bases from J, with 11 bases between. The germline V gene encodes CDR1 KGHSH and CDR2 LQKENI. Here the CDR3 reads CASSKAAMNTEAFF. CDR3 DNA sequence: TGTGCCAGCTCGAAGGCGGCCATGAACACTGAAGCTTTCTTT.

The V gene is TRBV6-8, the J gene TRBJ1-2; TRBD1 might be the D (5 bases). The germline gives CDR1 MNHGY, CDR2 SAAAGT. V was pared by 6 bases and J by 5 bases, with 16 bases between. The CDR3 length is 14 residues. CDR3 loop: CASRPGLGGYGYTF. CDR3 nucleotide sequence: TGTGCCAGCAGGCCAGGGCTTGGCGGGTATGGCTACACCTTC.

The chain combines TRBV9 with TRBJ2-1; 10 positions match TRBD2. The CDR3 is made up of 15 amino acids. Germline loops: CDR1 SGDLS, CDR2 YYNGEE. The ends lost 3 bases at V and 9 bases at J; junction bases unmatched: 9. The chain's CDR3 is CASSGLAGDGGEQFF. The CDR3 region has the DNA TGTGCCAGCAGCGGGCTAGCGGGAGACGGCGGTGAGCAGTTCTTC. The full variable domain, completed using reference TRBV9 and TRBJ2-1, is DSGVTQTPKHLITATGQRVTLRCSPRSGDLSVYWYQQSLDQGLQFLIQYYNGEERAKGNILERFSAQQFPDLHSELNLSSLELGDSALYFCASSGLAGDGGEQFFGPGTRLTVL.

This clone was seen a handful of times. DNA of the CDR3: TGTGCCAGCAGTCCGTGGGACTTCAACACTGAAGCTTTCTTT. Translation gives CASSPWDFNTEAFF. The V and J genes are TRBV6-8 and TRBJ1-1; D is possibly TRBD1 (5 bases). Per germline, CDR1 MNHGY and CDR2 SAAAGT. The V gene lost 5 bases and the J gene lost 2 bases, with 12 bases spanning the gap. CDR3 size: 14 residues.